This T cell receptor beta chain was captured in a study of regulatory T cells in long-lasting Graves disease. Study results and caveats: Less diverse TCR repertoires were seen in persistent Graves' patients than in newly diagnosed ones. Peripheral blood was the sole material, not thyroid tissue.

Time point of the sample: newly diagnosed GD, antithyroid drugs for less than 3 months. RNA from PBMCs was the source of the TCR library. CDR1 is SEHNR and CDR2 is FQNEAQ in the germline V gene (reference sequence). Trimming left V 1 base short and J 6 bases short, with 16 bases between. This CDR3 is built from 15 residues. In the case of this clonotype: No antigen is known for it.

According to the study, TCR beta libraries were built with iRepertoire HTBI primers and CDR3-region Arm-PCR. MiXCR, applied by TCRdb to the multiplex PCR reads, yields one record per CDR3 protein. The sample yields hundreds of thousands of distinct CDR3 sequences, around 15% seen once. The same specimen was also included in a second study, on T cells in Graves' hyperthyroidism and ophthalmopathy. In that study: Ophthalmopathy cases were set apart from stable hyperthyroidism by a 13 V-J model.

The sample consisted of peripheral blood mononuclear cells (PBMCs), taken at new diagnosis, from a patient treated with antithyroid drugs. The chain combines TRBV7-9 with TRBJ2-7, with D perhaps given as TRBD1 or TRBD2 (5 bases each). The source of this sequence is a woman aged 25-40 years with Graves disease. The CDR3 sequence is CASSLVGRSVVEQYF. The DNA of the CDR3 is TGTGCCAGCAGCTTAGTGGGACGCTCGGTGGTCGAGCAGTACTTC.